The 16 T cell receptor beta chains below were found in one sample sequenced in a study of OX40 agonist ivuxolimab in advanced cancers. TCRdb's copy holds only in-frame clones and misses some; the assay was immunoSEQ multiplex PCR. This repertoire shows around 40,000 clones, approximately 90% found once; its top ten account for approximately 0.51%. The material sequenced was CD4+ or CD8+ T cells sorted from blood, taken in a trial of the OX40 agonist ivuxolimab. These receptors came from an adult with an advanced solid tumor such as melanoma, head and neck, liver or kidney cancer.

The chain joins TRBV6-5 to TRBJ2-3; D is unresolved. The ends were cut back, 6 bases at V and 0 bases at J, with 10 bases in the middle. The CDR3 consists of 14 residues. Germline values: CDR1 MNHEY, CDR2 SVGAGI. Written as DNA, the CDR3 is TGTGCCAGCAGAACAACCTATAGCACAGATACGCAGTATTTT. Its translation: CASRTTYSTDTQYF.

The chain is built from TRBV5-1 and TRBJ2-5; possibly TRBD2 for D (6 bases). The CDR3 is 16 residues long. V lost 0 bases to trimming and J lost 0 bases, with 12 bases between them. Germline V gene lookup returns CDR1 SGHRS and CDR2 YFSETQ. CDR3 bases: TGCGCCAGCAGCTTGGAGCACGCGGGGTACCAAGAGACCCAGTACTTC. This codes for CASSLEHAGYQETQYF.

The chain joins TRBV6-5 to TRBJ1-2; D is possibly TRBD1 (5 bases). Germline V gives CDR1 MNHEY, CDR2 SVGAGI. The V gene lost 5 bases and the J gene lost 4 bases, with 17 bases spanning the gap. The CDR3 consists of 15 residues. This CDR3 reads CASSGVGTGLYGYTF. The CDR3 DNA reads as TGTGCCAGCAGTGGGGTGGGAACAGGTCTCTATGGCTACACCTTC.

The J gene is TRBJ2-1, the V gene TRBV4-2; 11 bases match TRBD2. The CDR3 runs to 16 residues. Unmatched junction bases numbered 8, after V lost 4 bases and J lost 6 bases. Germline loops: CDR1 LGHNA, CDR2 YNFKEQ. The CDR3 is CASSLSGGASANEQFF. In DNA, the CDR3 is TGTGCCAGCAGCCTTAGCGGGGGGGCTTCGGCCAATGAGCAGTTCTTC.

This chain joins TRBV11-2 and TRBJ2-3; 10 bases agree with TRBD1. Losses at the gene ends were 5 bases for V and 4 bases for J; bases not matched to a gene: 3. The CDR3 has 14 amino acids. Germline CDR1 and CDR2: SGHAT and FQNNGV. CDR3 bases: TGTGCCAGCAGCGCGGACAGGGGGGCAGATACGCAGTATTTT. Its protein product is CASSADRGADTQYF.

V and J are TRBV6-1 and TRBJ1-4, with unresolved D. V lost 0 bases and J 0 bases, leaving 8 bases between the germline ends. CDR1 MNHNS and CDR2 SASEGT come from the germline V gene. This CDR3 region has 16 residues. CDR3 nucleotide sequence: TGTGCCAGCAGTGAAGCAGGGTTTGCAACTAATGAAAAACTGTTTTTT. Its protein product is CASSEAGFATNEKLFF.

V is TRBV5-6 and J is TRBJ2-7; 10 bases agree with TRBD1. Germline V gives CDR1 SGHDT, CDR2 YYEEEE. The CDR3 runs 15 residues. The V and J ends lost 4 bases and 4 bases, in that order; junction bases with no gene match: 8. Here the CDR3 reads CASSPEGQGTYEQYF. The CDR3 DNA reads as TGTGCCAGCAGCCCAGAGGGACAGGGGACATACGAGCAGTACTTC.

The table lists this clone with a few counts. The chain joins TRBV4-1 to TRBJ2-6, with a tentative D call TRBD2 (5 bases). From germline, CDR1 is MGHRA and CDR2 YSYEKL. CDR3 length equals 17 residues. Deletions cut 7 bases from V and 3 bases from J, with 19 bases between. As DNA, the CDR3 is TGCGCCAGCACTCGGGGTGGGGTGGTTATTGGGGCCAACGTCCTGACTTTC. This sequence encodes CASTRGGVVIGANVLTF.

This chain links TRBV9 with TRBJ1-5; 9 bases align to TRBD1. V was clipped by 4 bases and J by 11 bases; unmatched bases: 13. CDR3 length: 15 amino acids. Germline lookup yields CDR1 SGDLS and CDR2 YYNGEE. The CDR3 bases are TGTGCCAGCAGCCCCACCCCGGGACAGGGATCAGCCCAGCATTTT. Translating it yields CASSPTPGQGSAQHF.

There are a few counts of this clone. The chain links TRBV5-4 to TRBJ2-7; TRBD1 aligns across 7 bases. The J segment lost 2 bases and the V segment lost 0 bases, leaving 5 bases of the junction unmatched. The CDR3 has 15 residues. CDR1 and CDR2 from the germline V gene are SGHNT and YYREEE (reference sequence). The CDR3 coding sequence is TGTGCCAGCAGCTTGGAAGGGACAGCAGCCTACGAGCAGTACTTC. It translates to CASSLEGTAAYEQYF.

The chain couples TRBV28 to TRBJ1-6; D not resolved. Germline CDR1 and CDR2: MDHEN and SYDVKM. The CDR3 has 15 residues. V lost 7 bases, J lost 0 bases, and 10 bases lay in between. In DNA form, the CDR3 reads TGTGCCAGCATCGAGGGAAGCTCCTATAATTCACCCCTCCACTTT. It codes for CASIEGSSYNSPLHF.

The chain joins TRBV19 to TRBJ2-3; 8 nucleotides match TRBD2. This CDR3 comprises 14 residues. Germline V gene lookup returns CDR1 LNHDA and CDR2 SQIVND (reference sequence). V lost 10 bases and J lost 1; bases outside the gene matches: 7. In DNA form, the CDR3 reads TGTGCCACCACACTAGCGGCGGGCACAGATACGCAGTATTTT. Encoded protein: CATTLAAGTDTQYF.

DNA for the CDR3: TGTGCCAGCAGCCGCGGGGGGGCAGGGTCCACTGAAGCTTTCTTT. Translation: CASSRGGAGSTEAFF. The genes are TRBV7-3 and TRBJ1-1, with TRBD1 as a possible D gene (6 bases). With 5 bases removed from V and 4 bases from J, the gap between germline ends came to 17 bases. The CDR3 sequence is 15 residues long. Germline CDR1 reads SGHTA; CDR2 reads FQGTGA. Complete variable domain (other parts from reference TRBV7-3 and TRBJ1-1): GAGVSQTPSNKVTEKGKYVELRCDPISGHTALYWYRQSLGQGPEFLIYFQGTGAADDSGLPNDRFFAVRPEGSVSTLKIQRTERGDSAVYLCASSRGGAGSTEAFFGQGTRLTVV.

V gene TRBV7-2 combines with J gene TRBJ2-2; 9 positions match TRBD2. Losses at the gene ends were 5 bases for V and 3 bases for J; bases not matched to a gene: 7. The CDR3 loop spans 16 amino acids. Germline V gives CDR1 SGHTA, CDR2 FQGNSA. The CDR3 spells CASSKRGAPYTGELFF. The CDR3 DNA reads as TGTGCCAGCAGCAAGCGGGGGGCTCCCTACACCGGGGAGCTGTTTTTT.

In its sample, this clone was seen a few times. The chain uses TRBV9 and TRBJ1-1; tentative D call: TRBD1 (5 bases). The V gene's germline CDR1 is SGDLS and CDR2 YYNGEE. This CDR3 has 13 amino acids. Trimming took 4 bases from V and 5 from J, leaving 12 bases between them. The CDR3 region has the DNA TGTGCCAGCAGCCCCTCCAAGGGGACTGAAGCTTTCTTT. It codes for CASSPSKGTEAFF.

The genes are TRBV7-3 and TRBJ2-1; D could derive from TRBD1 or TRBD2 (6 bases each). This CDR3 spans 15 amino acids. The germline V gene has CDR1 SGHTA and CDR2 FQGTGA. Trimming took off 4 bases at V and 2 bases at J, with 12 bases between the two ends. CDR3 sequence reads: CASSYSGGPYNEQFF. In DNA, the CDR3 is TGTGCCAGCAGCTATAGTGGGGGGCCCTACAATGAGCAGTTCTTC.